The clone carrying this TCR beta chain was observed at least ten times. No antigen is known for it. TCRdb ran MiXCR on the reads and lists one entry per CDR3 protein. The sample contains 250,000 to 400,000 distinct CDR3 sequences, 20% to 25% of which appear only once. This sample stems from a study of T cell repertoires in cytomegalovirus infection. Overall study context: From public TCR beta signatures came an indication of both CMV infection and matching HLA type.

The length of the CDR3 is 13 residues. The V segment lost 3 bases and the J segment 6 bases; nucleotides outside the gene matches: 4. Germline-derived CDR1 and CDR2 are SGHTA and FQGNSA. Study outcomes and limitations: The response measured ex vivo was dominated by TCR beta clonotypes (HLA-C-restricted and CMV-specific).

The J gene is TRBJ2-7, the V gene TRBV7-2, with 8 bases matching TRBD1. The TCR originated in a human donor in good health (CMV status not recorded). Some clones in this sample may be carry-over from other donors' samples. The source was cultured PBMCs, collected from culture after CMV antigen stimulation. The CDR3 sequence: CASSFDRGGEQYF. CDR3 in DNA: TGTGCCAGCAGCTTCGACAGGGGAGGCGAGCAGTACTTC.